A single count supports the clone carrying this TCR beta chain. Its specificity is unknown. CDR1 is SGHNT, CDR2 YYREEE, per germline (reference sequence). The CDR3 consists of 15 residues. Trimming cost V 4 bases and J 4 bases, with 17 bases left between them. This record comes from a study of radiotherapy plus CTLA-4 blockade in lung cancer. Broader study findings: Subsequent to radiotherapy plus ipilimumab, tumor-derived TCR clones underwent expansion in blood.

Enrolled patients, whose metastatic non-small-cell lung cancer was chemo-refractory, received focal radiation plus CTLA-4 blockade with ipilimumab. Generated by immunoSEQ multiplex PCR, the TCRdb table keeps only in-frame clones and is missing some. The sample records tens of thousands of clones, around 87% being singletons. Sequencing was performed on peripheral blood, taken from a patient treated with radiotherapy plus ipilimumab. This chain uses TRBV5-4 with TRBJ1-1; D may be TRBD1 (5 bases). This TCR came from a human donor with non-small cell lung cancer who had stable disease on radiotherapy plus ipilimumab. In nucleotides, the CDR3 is TGTGCCAGCAGCCAGAGAGGGTCTGGGGGCACTGAAGCTTTCTTT. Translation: CASSQRGSGGTEAFF.